The 22 T cell receptor beta chains in this list originate from one sample, sequenced in a study of T cells in Graves' hyperthyroidism and ophthalmopathy. Researchers took RNA transcripts and amplified the TCR beta CDR3 regions from them. A set of HTBI primers served as the primers for a first-round RT-PCR of the TCR CDR3. A single record per CDR3 protein comes from TCRdb applying MiXCR to the multiplex PCR reads. Here the sample spans around 800,000 distinct CDR3 sequences, around 38% being singletons. Sequencing was performed on blood. Source of these receptors: a man aged 18 to 29 with Graves' hyperthyroidism.

This clonotype occurred many times. The chain uses TRBV19 and TRBJ2-2; D remains ambiguous. The V and J ends lost 5 bases and 7 bases respectively, with 5 bases between them. This CDR3 region has 11 residues. Germline V gene lookup returns CDR1 LNHDA and CDR2 SQIVND (reference sequence). The CDR3 reads CASSRGGELFF. The CDR3 bases are TGTGCCAGTAGTCGTGGCGGGGAGCTGTTTTTT.

J is TRBJ1-4 and V is TRBV19, with D unresolved. This CDR3 comprises 16 residues. Germline assignment: CDR1 LNHDA and CDR2 SQIVND (reference sequence). Trimming left V 5 bases short and J 0 bases short, with 13 bases between. CDR3 residues: CASSAISGTTNEKLFF. CDR3 sequence (DNA): TGTGCCAGTAGTGCCATCTCCGGGACAACTAATGAAAAACTGTTTTTT.

The CDR3 region is CASSPGARGGGEQYF. The CDR3 DNA sequence: TGTGCCAGCAGTCCAGGGGCGAGGGGAGGAGGCGAGCAGTACTTC. J is TRBJ2-7 and V is TRBV6-1, with D possibly being TRBD1 or TRBD2 (6 bases each). The V gene's germline CDR1 is MNHNS and CDR2 SASEGT. The ends were cut back, 5 bases at V and 6 bases at J, with 20 bases in the middle. CDR3 size: 15 residues.

The chain has TRBV7-3 and TRBJ1-4; TRBD1 is a possible D gene (6 bases). Germline assignment: CDR1 SGHTA and CDR2 FQGTGA. The CDR3 extends over 16 amino acids. Trimming cost V 5 bases and J 8 bases, with 21 bases left between them. The CDR3 nucleotides read TGTGCCAGCAGCGTAGCTGCGGGGGCAGGGTCGGAAAAACTGTTTTTT. Encoded protein: CASSVAAGAGSEKLFF.

As to this clonotype: It may be a read error: a sequence one base away is much more abundant. The chain recombines TRBV7-2 with TRBJ2-7, with 10 positions matching TRBD1. V was pared by 6 bases and J by 4 bases, with 3 bases of the junction left unmatched. CDR3 length equals 13 residues. The germline gives CDR1 SGHTA, CDR2 FQGNSA. This chain's CDR3 is CASRDRGRYEQYF. In nucleotides, the CDR3 is TGTGCCAGCAGGGACAGGGGGAGGTACGAGCAGTACTTC.

The V call is TRBV2, the J call TRBJ2-7; D tentatively fits TRBD1 or TRBD2 (5 bases each). Per the germline V gene, CDR1 is SNHLY and CDR2 is FYNNEI. The CDR3 consists of 12 residues. Trimming left V 7 bases short and J 7 bases short, with 14 bases between. DNA of the CDR3: TGTGCCAGCAAAGGGACCTTCGGAGAGCAGTACTTC. Amino acids: CASKGTFGEQYF. The variable domain in full, with the rest retrieved from reference TRBV2 and TRBJ2-7, is EPEVTQTPSHQVTQMGQEVILRCVPISNHLYFYWYRQILGQKVEFLVSFYNNEISEKSEIFDDQFSVERPDGSNFTLKIRSTKLEDSAMYFCASKGTFGEQYFGPGTRLTVT.

Worth noting for this clonotype: This could be a read error, since a much larger clone is one nucleotide away. The chain has TRBV19 and TRBJ1-1, with 9 nucleotides matching TRBD1. Germline CDR1 LNHDA, CDR2 SQIVND (reference sequence). The CDR3 runs to 15 residues. The CDR3: CASSITGTGNAEAFF. CDR3 DNA: TGTGCCAGTAGTATCACCGGGACAGGGAACGCTGAAGCTTTCTTT.

The rearrangement uses TRBV10-3 and TRBJ2-7; 10 bases fit TRBD2. V lost 3 bases to trimming and J lost 2 bases; unmatched junction nucleotides: 10. The CDR3 runs 17 residues. CDR1 ENHRY and CDR2 SYGVKD come from the germline V gene. The CDR3 reads CAISDQKLAGITYEQYF. In DNA, the CDR3 is TGTGCCATCAGTGATCAAAAACTAGCGGGGATAACCTACGAGCAGTACTTC.

The CDR3 region has the DNA TGTGCCATCAGTGACCCGCCGGGACTCCGACCCAACTATGGCTACACCTTC. It encodes CAISDPPGLRPNYGYTF. V usage is TRBV10-3 and J usage is TRBJ1-2; TRBD1 might be the D (5 bases). The CDR3 contains 17 residues. The germline V gene has CDR1 ENHRY and CDR2 SYGVKD. Trimming took 3 bases from V and 2 from J, leaving 19 bases between them.

A few counts support this clonotype. This chain links TRBV9 with TRBJ1-1, with 8 bases lining up with TRBD1. Germline V gene sequence: CDR1 SGDLS, CDR2 YYNGEE. Trimming cost V 0 bases and J 6 bases; bases outside gene matches: 7. This CDR3 is built from 15 residues. CDR3 protein: CASSVVLETGAEAFF. The CDR3 coding sequence is TGTGCCAGCAGCGTAGTGTTAGAGACAGGGGCTGAAGCTTTCTTT.

This clonotype was counted at least ten times. The J gene is TRBJ2-7, the V gene TRBV6-5; 7 bases fit TRBD1. The CDR3 is 14 residues long. Per germline, CDR1 MNHEY and CDR2 SVGAGI. The V gene end was trimmed by 7 bases and the J gene end by 3 bases; junction bases not matched to a gene: 9. The CDR3 spells CASTRSGQIYEQYF. CDR3 sequence (DNA): TGTGCCAGCACCCGATCGGGACAGATCTACGAGCAGTACTTC.

This CDR3 reads CSAPLGGALQTQYF. The CDR3 DNA follows: TGCAGTGCCCCCCTTGGCGGGGCCCTCCAGACCCAGTACTTC. The gene calls are TRBV20-1 and TRBJ2-5; a weak D match, TRBD2 (6 bases). The CDR3 consists of 14 residues. Germline V gene lookup returns CDR1 DFQATT and CDR2 SNEGSKA (reference sequence). With 6 bases removed from V and 6 bases from J, the gap between germline ends came to 20 bases.

This clonotype was picked up one time. V is TRBV11-2 and J is TRBJ1-2, with D tentatively TRBD1 (6 bases). CDR1 and CDR2 (germline): SGHAT, FQNNGV. The CDR3 covers 10 residues. The V end was cut by 11 bases, the J end by 6 bases, with 10 bases between. The CDR3 DNA follows: TGTGCCTGGGACAACGATGGCTACACCTTC. Protein: CAWDNDGYTF.

The rearrangement uses TRBV7-9 and TRBJ1-2, with 8 bases matching TRBD1. There are 16 residues in the CDR3. With V trimmed by 5 bases and J by 9 bases, 17 bases remained unmatched. Looked up from germline, CDR1 is SEHNR and CDR2 is FQNEAQ (reference sequence). CDR3 protein: CASSHTPGQDLFSYTF. The CDR3 DNA sequence: TGTGCCAGCAGCCACACTCCGGGACAGGACTTGTTCAGCTACACCTTC. The full variable domain, with the rest looked up from reference TRBV7-9 and TRBJ1-2, is DTGVSQNPRHKITKRGQNVTFRCDPISEHNRLYWYRQTLGQGPEFLTYFQNEAQLEKSRLLSDRFSAERPKGSFSTLEIQRTEQGDSAMYLCASSHTPGQDLFSYTFGSGTRLTVV.

The table lists this clonotype with a few counts. This sequence joins TRBV12-3 or TRBV12-4 and TRBJ2-2; no clear D. V lost 6 bases to trimming and J lost 4 bases, with 9 bases between them. The CDR3 extends over 13 amino acids. For the CDR3, the DNA is TGTGCCAGCAGCCCGCATACCACCGGGGAGCTGTTTTTT. As protein: CASSPHTTGELFF.

The chain combines TRBV20-1 with TRBJ2-7; tentatively, D is TRBD1 (5 bases). Germline values: CDR1 DFQATT, CDR2 SNEGSKA (reference sequence). The germline V and J ends were trimmed by 6 bases and 7 bases, with 13 bases remaining between them. The CDR3 runs to 11 residues. The CDR3 nucleotides are TGCAGTGCCCTCAGGGTTGATGAGCAGTACTTC. This gives the protein CSALRVDEQYF.

The rearrangement joins TRBV25-1 to TRBJ1-1; D is perhaps TRBD1 (5 bases). Germline lookup yields CDR1 MGHDK and CDR2 SYGVNS. This CDR3 spans 14 amino acids. Trimming took off 6 bases at V and 6 bases at J, with 17 bases between the two ends. The CDR3 nucleotides read TGTGCCAGCAGCTTCGGGGGGGAATGGGCTGAAGCTTTCTTT. Its translation is CASSFGGEWAEAFF.

This chain joins TRBV2 and TRBJ2-5; D is possibly TRBD2 (6 bases). The CDR3 is 15 residues long. From germline, CDR1 is SNHLY and CDR2 FYNNEI. V was trimmed by 2 bases and J by 0 bases, leaving 10 bases between them. The CDR3 here is CASSEIGDYQETQYF. The DNA for the CDR3 is TGTGCCAGCAGTGAAATCGGGGACTACCAAGAGACCCAGTACTTC.

This clonotype was observed a few times. This sequence joins TRBV7-2 and TRBJ1-4, with D perhaps matching TRBD1 (5 bases). The V gene's germline CDR1 is SGHTA and CDR2 FQGNSA. The CDR3 covers 16 residues. V dropped 5 bases and J dropped 9 bases, with 22 bases sitting between them. In nucleotides, the CDR3 is TGTGCCAGCAGCGAGGACATGGGGACGAGGGTGAAAAAACTGTTTTTT. Protein sequence: CASSEDMGTRVKKLFF.

The CDR3 spells CASSWSTGMNTEAFF. CDR3 bases: TGTGCCAGCAGCTGGTCGACAGGGATGAACACTGAAGCTTTCTTT. The chain recombines TRBV11-3 with TRBJ1-1; 7 nucleotides match TRBD1. Losses at the gene ends were 4 bases for V and 0 bases for J; bases not matched to a gene: 5. CDR1 and CDR2 (germline): SGHNT, YENEEA. CDR3 length: 15 residues.

This clonotype was detected a few times. The rearrangement links TRBV7-3 to TRBJ1-6; no clear D. V lost 5 bases and J lost 6, with 20 bases in between. The CDR3 is 17 residues long. The germline V gene has CDR1 SGHTA and CDR2 FQGTGA. The CDR3 DNA reads TGTGCCAGCAGCGCTCCTGACATAAGATCTTCTAATTCACCCCTCCACTTT. This translates into CASSAPDIRSSNSPLHF. The full variable domain, completed using reference TRBV7-3 and TRBJ1-6, is GAGVSQTPSNKVTEKGKYVELRCDPISGHTALYWYRQSLGQGPEFLIYFQGTGAADDSGLPNDRFFAVRPEGSVSTLKIQRTERGDSAVYLCASSAPDIRSSNSPLHFGNGTRLTVT.

V gene TRBV19 combines with J gene TRBJ2-7; the D is unclear. This CDR3 comprises 13 residues. V dropped 2 bases and J dropped 3 bases, with 8 bases sitting between them. From germline, CDR1 is LNHDA and CDR2 SQIVND (reference sequence). The CDR3 loop reads CASSILVGYEQYF. In DNA, the CDR3 is TGTGCCAGTAGTATACTGGTAGGCTACGAGCAGTACTTC.